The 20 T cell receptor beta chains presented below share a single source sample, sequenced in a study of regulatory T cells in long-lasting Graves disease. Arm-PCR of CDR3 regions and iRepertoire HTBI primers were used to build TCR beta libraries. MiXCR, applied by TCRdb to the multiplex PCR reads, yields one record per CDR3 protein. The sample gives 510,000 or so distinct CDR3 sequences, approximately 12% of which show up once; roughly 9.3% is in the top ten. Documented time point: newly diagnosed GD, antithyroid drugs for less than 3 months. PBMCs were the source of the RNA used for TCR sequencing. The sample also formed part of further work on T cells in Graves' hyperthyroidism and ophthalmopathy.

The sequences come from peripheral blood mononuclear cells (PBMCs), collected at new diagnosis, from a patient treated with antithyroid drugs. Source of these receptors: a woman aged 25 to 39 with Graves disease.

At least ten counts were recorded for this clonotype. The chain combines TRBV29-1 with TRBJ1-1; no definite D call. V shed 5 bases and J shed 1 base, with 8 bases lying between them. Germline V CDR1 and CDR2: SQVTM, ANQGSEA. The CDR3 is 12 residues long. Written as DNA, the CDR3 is TGCAGCGTTCGGGAAACGAACACTGAAGCTTTCTTT. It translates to CSVRETNTEAFF.

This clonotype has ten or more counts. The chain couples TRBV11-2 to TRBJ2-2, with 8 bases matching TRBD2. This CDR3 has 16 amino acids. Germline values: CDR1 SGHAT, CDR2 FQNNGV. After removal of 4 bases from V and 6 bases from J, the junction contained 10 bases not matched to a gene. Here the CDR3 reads CASSSIAGTPPGELFF. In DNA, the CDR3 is TGTGCCAGCAGCTCGATAGCGGGAACCCCCCCCGGGGAGCTGTTTTTT.

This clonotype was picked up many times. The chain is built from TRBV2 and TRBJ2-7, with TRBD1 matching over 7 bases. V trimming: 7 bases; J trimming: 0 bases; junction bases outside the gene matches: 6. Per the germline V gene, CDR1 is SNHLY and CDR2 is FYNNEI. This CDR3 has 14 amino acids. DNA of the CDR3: TGTGCCAGCATCTCCGGGACAGTCTCCTACGAGCAGTACTTC. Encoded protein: CASISGTVSYEQYF.

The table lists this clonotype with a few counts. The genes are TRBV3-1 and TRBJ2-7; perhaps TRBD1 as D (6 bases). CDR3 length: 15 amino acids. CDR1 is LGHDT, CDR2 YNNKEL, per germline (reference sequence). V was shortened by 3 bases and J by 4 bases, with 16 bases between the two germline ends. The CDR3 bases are TGTGCCAGCAGCCAGGCGCCCCTCAGGGGTTACGAGCAGTACTTC. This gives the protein CASSQAPLRGYEQYF.

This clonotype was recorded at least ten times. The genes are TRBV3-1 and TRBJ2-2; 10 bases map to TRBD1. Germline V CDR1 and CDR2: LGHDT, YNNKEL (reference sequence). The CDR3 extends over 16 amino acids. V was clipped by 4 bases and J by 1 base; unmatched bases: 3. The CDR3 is CASSLGQGGNTGELFF. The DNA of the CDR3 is TGTGCCAGCAGCCTCGGACAGGGGGGGAACACCGGGGAGCTGTTTTTT.

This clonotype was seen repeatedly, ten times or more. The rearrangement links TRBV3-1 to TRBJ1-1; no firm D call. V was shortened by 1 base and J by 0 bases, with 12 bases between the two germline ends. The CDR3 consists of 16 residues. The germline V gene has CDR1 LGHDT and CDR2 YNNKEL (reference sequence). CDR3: CASSQAGVVLNTEAFF. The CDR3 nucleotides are TGTGCCAGCAGCCAAGCTGGGGTGGTCCTGAACACTGAAGCTTTCTTT.

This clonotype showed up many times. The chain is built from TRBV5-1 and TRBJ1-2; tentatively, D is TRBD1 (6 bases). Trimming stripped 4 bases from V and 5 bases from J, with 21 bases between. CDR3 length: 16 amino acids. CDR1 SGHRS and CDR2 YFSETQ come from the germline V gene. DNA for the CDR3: TGCGCCAGCAGCGAACTCCGGGACTCGGGGGCTTATGGCTACACCTTC. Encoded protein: CASSELRDSGAYGYTF.

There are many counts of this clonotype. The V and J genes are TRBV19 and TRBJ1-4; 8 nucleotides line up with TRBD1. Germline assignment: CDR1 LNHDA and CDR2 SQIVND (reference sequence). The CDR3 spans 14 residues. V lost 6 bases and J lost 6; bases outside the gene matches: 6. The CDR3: CASSDRGRDEKLFF. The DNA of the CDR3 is TGTGCCAGTAGCGACAGGGGTAGGGATGAAAAACTGTTTTTT.

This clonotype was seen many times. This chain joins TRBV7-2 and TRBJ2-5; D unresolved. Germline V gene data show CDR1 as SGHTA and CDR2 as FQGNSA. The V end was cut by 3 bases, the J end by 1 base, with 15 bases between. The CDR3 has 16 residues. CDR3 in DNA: TGTGCCAGCAGCTTGGGCGGTTACTCAAGCCAAGAGACCCAGTACTTC. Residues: CASSLGGYSSQETQYF.

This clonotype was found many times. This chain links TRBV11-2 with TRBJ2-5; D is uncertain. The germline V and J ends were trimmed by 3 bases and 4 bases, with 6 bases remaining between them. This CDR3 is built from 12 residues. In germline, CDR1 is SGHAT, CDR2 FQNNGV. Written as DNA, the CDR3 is TGTGCCAGCAGCTTCCTAGGAGAGACCCAGTACTTC. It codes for CASSFLGETQYF.

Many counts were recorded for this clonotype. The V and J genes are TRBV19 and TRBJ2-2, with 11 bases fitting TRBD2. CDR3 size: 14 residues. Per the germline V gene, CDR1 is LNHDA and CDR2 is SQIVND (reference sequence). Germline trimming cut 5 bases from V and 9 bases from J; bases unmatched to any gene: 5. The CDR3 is CASSWTSGYRELFF. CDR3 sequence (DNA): TGTGCCAGTAGTTGGACTAGCGGGTACCGGGAGCTGTTTTTT.

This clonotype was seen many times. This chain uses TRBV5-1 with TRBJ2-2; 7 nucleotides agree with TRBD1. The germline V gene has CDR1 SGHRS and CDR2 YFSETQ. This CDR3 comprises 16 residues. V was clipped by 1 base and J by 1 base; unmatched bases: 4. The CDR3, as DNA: TGCGCCAGCAGCTTGCTGGGACAGATGAACACCGGGGAGCTGTTTTTT. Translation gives CASSLLGQMNTGELFF.

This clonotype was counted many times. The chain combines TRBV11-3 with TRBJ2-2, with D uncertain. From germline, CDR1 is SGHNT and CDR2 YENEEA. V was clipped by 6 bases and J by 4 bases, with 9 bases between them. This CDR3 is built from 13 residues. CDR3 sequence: CASRASPTGELFF. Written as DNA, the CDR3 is TGTGCCAGCAGAGCGAGTCCCACCGGGGAGCTGTTTTTT.

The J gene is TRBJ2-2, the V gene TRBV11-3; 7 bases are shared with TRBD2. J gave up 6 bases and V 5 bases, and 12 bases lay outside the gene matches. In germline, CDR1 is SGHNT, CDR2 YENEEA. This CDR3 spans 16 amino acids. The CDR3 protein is CASSLTGGRTSGELFF. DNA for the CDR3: TGTGCCAGCAGCCTCACTGGCGGGAGAACGTCCGGGGAGCTGTTTTTT.

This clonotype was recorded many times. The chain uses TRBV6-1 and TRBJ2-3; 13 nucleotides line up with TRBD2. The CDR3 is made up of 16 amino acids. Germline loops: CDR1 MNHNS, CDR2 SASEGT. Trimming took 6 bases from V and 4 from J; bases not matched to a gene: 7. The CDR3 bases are TGTGCCAGCAGCCGGGGACTAGCGGGAAAGGCAGATACGCAGTATTTT. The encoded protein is CASSRGLAGKADTQYF.

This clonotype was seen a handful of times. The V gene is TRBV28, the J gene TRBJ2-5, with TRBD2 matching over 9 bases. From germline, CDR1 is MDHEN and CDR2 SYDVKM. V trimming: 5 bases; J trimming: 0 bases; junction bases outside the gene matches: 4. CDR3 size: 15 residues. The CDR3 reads CASSLAGWYQETQYF. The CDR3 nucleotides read TGTGCCAGCAGTCTAGCGGGGTGGTACCAAGAGACCCAGTACTTC.

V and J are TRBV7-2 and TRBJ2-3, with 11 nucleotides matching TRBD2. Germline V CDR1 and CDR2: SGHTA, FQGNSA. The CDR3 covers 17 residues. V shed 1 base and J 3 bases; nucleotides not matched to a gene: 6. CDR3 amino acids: CASSLEPGLAETDTQYF. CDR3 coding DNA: TGTGCCAGCAGCTTAGAACCGGGACTAGCGGAAACAGATACGCAGTATTTT.

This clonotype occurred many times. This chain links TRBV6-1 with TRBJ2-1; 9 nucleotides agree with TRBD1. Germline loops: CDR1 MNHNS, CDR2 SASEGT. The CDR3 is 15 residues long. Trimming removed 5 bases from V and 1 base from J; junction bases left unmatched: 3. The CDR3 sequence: CASSPTGGSYNEQFF. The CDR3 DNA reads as TGTGCCAGCAGTCCGACAGGGGGATCCTACAATGAGCAGTTCTTC.

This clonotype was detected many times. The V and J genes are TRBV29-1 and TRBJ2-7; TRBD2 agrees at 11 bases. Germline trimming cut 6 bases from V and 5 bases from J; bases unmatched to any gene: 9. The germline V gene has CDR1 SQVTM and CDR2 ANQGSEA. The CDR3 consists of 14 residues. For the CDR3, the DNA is TGCAGCGTCTTTCTAGCGGGAGGAGGTAACGAGCAGTACTTC. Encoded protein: CSVFLAGGGNEQYF.

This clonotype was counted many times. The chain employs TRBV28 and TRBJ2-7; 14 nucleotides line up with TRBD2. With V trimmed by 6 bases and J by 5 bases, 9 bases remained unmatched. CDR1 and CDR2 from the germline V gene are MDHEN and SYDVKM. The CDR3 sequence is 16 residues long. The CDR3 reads CASSPTSGRVKDEQYF. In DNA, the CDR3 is TGTGCCAGCAGCCCGACTAGCGGGAGGGTAAAGGACGAGCAGTACTTC.